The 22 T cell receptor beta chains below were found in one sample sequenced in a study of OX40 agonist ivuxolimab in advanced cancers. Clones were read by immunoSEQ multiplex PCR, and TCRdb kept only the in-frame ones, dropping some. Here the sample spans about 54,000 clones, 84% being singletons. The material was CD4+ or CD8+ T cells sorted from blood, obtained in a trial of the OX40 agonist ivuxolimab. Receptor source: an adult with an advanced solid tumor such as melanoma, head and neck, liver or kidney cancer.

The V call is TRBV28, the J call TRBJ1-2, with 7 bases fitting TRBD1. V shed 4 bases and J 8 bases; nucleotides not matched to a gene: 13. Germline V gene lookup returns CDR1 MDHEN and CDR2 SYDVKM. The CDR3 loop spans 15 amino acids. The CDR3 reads CASSSTLGYRGGYTF. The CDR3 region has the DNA TGTGCCAGCAGTTCCACCTTAGGCTACAGGGGCGGCTACACCTTC.

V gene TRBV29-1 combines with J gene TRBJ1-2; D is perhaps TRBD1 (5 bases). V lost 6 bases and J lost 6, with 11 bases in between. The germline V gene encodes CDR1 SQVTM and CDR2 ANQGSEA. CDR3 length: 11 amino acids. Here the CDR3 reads CSVRGGDGYTF. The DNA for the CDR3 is TGCAGCGTCCGCGGGGGTGATGGCTACACCTTC.

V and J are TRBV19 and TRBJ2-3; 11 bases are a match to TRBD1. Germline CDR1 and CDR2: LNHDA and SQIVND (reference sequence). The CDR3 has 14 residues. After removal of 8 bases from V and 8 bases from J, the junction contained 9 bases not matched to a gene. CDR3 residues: CASGRTGGPATQYF. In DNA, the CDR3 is TGTGCCAGTGGGCGGACAGGGGGCCCTGCTACGCAGTATTTT. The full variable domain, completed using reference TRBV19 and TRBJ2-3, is DGGITQSPKYLFRKEGQNVTLSCEQNLNHDAMYWYRQDPGQGLRLIYYSQIVNDFQKGDIAEGYSVSREKKESFPLTVTSAQKNPTAFYLCASGRTGGPATQYFGPGTRLTVL.

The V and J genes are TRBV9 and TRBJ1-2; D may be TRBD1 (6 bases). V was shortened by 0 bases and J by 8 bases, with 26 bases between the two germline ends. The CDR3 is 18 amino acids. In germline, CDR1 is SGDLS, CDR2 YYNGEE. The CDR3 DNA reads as TGTGCCAGCAGCGTAGCCGGGGGGCAGTACCGGATGGGTCGGGGCTACACCTTC. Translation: CASSVAGGQYRMGRGYTF.

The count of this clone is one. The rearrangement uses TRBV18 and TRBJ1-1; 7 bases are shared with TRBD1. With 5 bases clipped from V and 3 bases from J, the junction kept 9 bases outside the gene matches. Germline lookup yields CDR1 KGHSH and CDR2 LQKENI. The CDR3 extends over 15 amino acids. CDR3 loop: CASSFYRGFHTEAFF. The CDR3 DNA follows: TGTGCCAGCTCATTCTACAGGGGATTCCACACTGAAGCTTTCTTT.

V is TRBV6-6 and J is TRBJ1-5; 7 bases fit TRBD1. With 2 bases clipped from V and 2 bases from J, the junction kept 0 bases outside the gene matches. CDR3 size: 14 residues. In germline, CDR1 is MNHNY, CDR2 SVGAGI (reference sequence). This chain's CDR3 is CASSYGQGNQPQHF. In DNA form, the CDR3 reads TGTGCCAGCAGTTACGGACAGGGCAATCAGCCCCAGCATTTT.

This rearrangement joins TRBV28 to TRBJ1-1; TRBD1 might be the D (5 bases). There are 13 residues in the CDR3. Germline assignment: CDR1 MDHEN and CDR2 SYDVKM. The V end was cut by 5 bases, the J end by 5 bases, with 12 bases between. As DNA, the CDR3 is TGTGCCAGCAGTCCCTTGGGGGGGACTGAAGCTTTCTTT. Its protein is CASSPLGGTEAFF.

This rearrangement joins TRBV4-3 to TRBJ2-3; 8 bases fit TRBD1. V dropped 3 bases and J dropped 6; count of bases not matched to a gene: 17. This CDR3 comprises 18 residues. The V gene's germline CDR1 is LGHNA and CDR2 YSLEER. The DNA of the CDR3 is TGCGCCAGCAGCCAGGTTACAGGGGGTGGGGATGGAGCGGATACGCAGTATTTT. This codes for CASSQVTGGGDGADTQYF.

The CDR3 here is CASSPDGQGPNQPQHF. The CDR3 coding sequence is TGTGCCAGCAGTCCGGACGGACAGGGACCGAATCAGCCCCAGCATTTT. The chain carries TRBV28 and TRBJ1-5; 8 bases are a match to TRBD1. V lost 5 bases and J lost 4; bases outside the gene matches: 10. The CDR3 spans 16 residues. In germline, CDR1 is MDHEN, CDR2 SYDVKM.

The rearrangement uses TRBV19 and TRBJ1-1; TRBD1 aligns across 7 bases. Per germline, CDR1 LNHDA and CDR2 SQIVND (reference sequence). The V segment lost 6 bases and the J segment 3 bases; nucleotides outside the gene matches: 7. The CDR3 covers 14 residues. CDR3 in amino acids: CASRSTGRDTEAFF. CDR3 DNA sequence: TGTGCCAGTAGGTCGACAGGGAGGGACACTGAAGCTTTCTTT.

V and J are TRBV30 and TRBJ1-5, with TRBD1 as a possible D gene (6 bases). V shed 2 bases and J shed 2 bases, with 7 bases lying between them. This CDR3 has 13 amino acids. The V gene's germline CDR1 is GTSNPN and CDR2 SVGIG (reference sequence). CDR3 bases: TGTGCCTGGAGTAGACAGGGCAATCAGCCCCAGCATTTT. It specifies CAWSRQGNQPQHF.

The CDR3 sequence: CASSGTVTQYF. CDR3 in DNA: TGTGCCAGCAGTGGGACGGTGACCCAGTACTTC. The V gene is TRBV6-5, the J gene TRBJ2-5; D possibly uses TRBD1 or TRBD2 (5 bases each). Per germline, CDR1 MNHEY and CDR2 SVGAGI. The CDR3 sequence is 11 residues long. Trimming took off 5 bases at V and 7 bases at J, with 8 bases between the two ends.

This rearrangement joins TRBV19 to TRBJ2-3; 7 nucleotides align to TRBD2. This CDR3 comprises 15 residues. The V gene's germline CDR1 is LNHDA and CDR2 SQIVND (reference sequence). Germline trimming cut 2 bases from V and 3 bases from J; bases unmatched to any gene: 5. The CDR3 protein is CASSITSEETDTQYF. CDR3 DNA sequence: TGTGCCAGTAGTATAACTAGCGAGGAAACAGATACGCAGTATTTT.

CDR3 in amino acids: CASSQDPATNEKLFF. The CDR3 DNA reads TGCGCCAGCAGCCAAGATCCTGCAACTAATGAAAAACTGTTTTTT. The chain links TRBV4-3 to TRBJ1-4; D not certain. V lost 0 bases, J lost 0 bases, and 5 bases lay in between. This CDR3 is built from 15 residues. Germline V gives CDR1 LGHNA, CDR2 YSLEER.

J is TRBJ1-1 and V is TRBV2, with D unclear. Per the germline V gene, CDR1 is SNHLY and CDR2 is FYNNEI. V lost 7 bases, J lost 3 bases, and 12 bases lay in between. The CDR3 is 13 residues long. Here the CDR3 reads CASTPDADTEAFF. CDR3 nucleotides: TGTGCCAGCACCCCGGACGCTGACACTGAAGCTTTCTTT. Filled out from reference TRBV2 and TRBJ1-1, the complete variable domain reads EPEVTQTPSHQVTQMGQEVILRCVPISNHLYFYWYRQILGQKVEFLVSFYNNEISEKSEIFDDQFSVERPDGSNFTLKIRSTKLEDSAMYFCASTPDADTEAFFGQGTRLTVV.

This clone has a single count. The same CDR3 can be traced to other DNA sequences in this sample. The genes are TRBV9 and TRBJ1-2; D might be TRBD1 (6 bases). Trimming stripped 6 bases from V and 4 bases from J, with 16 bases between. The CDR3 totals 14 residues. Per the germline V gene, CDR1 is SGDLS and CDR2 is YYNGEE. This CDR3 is CASTLAGAAYGYTF. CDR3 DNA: TGTGCCAGCACCCTGGCGGGGGCAGCCTATGGCTACACCTTC.

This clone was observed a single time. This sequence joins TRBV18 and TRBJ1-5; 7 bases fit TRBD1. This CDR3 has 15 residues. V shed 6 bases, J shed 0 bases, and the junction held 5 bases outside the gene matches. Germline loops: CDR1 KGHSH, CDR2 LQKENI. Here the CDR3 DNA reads TGTGCCAGCTCGCCGGGACAGCATAGCAATCAGCCCCAGCATTTT. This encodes CASSPGQHSNQPQHF.

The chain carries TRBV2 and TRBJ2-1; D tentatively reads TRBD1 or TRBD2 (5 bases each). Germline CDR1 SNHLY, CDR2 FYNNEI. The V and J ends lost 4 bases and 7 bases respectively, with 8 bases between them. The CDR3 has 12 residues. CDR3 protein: CASSGDLNEQFF. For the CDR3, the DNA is TGTGCCAGCAGTGGGGACCTAAATGAGCAGTTCTTC. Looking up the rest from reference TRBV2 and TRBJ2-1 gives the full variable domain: EPEVTQTPSHQVTQMGQEVILRCVPISNHLYFYWYRQILGQKVEFLVSFYNNEISEKSEIFDDQFSVERPDGSNFTLKIRSTKLEDSAMYFCASSGDLNEQFFGPGTRLTVL.

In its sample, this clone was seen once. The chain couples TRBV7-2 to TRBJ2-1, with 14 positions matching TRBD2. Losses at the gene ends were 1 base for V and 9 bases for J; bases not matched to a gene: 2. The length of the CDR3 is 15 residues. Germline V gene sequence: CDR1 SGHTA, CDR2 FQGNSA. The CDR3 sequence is CASSLVGTSGSEQFF. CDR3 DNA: TGTGCCAGCAGCTTAGTAGGGACTAGCGGGAGTGAGCAGTTCTTC.

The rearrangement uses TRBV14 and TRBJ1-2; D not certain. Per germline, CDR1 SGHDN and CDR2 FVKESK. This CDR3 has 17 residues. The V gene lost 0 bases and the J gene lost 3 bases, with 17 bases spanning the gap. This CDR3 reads CASSQDQSWGGDYGYTF. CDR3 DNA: TGTGCCAGCAGCCAAGATCAATCCTGGGGAGGAGACTATGGCTACACCTTC.

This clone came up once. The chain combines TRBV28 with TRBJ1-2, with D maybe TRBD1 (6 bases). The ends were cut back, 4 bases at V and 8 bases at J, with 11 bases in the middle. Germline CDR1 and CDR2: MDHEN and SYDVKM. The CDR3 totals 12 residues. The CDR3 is CASSSRQDGYTF. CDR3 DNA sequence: TGTGCCAGCAGTTCGAGACAGGACGGCTACACCTTC.

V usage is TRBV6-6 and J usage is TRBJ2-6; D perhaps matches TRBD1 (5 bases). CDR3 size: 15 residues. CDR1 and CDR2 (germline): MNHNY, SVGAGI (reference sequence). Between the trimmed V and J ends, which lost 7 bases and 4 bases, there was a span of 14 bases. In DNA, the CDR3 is TGTGCCAGCATTAACGCCAGGGCCGGGGCCAACGTCCTGACTTTC. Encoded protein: CASINARAGANVLTF.